These T cell receptor beta chains were read from a single sample in a study of blood T cells in healthy people across ages. TCRdb used MiXCR to reprocess the 5' RACE reads, holding one entry per CDR3 protein. Of approximately 1.5 million distinct CDR3 sequences listed, roughly two fifths were seen once; the top ten hold under 5%. The source material was blood. The receptors derive from a woman younger than 35 in good health. CDR3s include the opening cysteine and the closing phenylalanine or tryptophan. A D gene is named only where the DNA matches it firmly. Some rows mark clone size as missing; the rest say once, few, many or name a class of expanded clone.

V gene	clone size	D gene	J gene	CDR3 protein	CDR3 DNA
TRBV2	.	TRBD1	TRBJ1-3	CAGQGNSGNTIYF	TGTGCCGGACAGGGGAACTCTGGAAACACCATATATTTT
TRBV29-1	few	TRBD1	TRBJ1-2	CSVLRGRDYGYTF	TGCAGCGTTCTAAGGGGGCGCGACTATGGCTACACCTTC
TRBV28	.	.	TRBJ2-3	CASRLQGSPSTDTQYF	TGTGCCAGCAGACTCCAGGGGTCCCCTAGCACAGATACGCAGTATTTT
TRBV6-5	.	.	TRBJ2-1	CASRLGSYNEQFF	TGTGCCAGCAGGTTGGGCAGCTACAATGAGCAGTTCTTC
TRBV29-1	.	TRBD1	TRBJ1-1	CSVDRDRDFLRTEAFF	TGCAGCGTCGACCGGGACAGGGATTTTTTGCGCACTGAAGCTTTCTTT
TRBV7-8	.	TRBD2	TRBJ2-3	CASSLADGRTDTQYF	TGTGCCAGCAGCTTAGCGGACGGGAGGACAGATACGCAGTATTTT
TRBV20-1	.	.	TRBJ2-7	CSAISGQATYEQYF	TGCAGTGCGATAAGCGGGCAAGCTACCTACGAGCAGTACTTC
TRBV7-9	.	TRBD1	TRBJ1-1	CASSSSTGNPEAFF	TGTGCCAGCAGCTCCTCGACAGGGAACCCTGAAGCTTTCTTT
TRBV6-1	.	TRBD1	TRBJ2-3	CASSTGTGAADTQYF	TGTGCCAGCAGTACCGGGACAGGGGCGGCAGATACGCAGTATTTT
TRBV6-2/TRBV6-3	many	TRBD1	TRBJ2-7	CASSFDRVSYEQYF	TGTGCCAGCAGTTTCGACAGGGTCTCCTACGAGCAGTACTTC
TRBV5-1	.	.	TRBJ2-1	CASSGSGRLFF	TGCGCCAGCAGCGGGTCGGGGCGGTTGTTCTTC
TRBV4-3	.	TRBD1	TRBJ2-2	CASSQEDAGQGEELFF	TGCGCCAGCAGCCAAGAGGATGCGGGACAGGGAGAGGAGCTGTTTTTT
TRBV25-1	.	TRBD2	TRBJ2-5	CASSSWPTSGRGETQYF	TGTGCCAGCAGTAGTTGGCCGACTAGCGGGAGGGGAGAGACCCAGTACTTC
TRBV30	few	TRBD1	TRBJ1-5	CAWSVGQGNQPQHF	TGTGCCTGGAGTGTAGGACAGGGGAATCAGCCCCAGCATTTT
TRBV13	.	.	TRBJ1-1	CASRDYGTPNTEAFF	TGTGCCAGCAGGGACTACGGGACACCTAACACTGAAGCTTTCTTT
TRBV27	.	.	TRBJ1-2	CASSLKGWPHGYTF	TGTGCCAGCAGTTTAAAAGGTTGGCCCCATGGCTACACCTTC
TRBV27	few	TRBD1	TRBJ2-1	CASSNSGGEQFF	TGTGCCAGCAGTAATTCAGGGGGTGAGCAGTTCTTC
TRBV20-1	.	.	TRBJ2-1	CGARMDIYNEQFF	TGCGGTGCTAGGATGGACATATACAATGAGCAGTTCTTC
TRBV25-1	.	.	TRBJ1-5	CASSNIPPAGGYSNQPQHF	TGTGCCAGCAGTAATATCCCCCCCGCGGGGGGCTATAGCAATCAGCCCCAGCATTTT
TRBV12-3/TRBV12-4	once	.	TRBJ1-1	CASSLVAQITEAFF	TGTGCCAGCAGTTTAGTGGCACAGATCACTGAAGCTTTCTTT
TRBV20-1	.	.	TRBJ2-4	CSARDFGTAGYIQYF	TGCAGTGCTAGAGATTTCGGGACAGCGGGGTACATTCAGTACTTC
TRBV2	.	TRBD1	TRBJ2-1	CASRSDRGGNNEQFF	TGTGCCAGCAGATCGGACAGGGGGGGGAACAATGAGCAGTTCTTC
TRBV4-3	.	.	TRBJ2-3	CASSQVGGGGTDTLYF	TGCGCCAGCAGCCAAGTTGGAGGGGGTGGCACAGATACGCTGTATTTT
TRBV20-1	.	TRBD2	TRBJ2-3	CSARDRSGVPDTQYF	TGCAGTGCTAGAGATCGTAGCGGGGTACCTGATACGCAGTATTTT
TRBV6-6	.	TRBD2	TRBJ2-7	CASSYGAASGSEQYF	TGTGCCAGCAGTTACGGAGCGGCGAGCGGGAGTGAGCAGTACTTC
TRBV6-1	.	.	TRBJ1-1	CASSDDGRKAFF	TGTGCCAGCAGTGACGACGGGAGGAAAGCTTTCTTT
TRBV6-6	.	.	TRBJ2-1	CASRPDRAGETQFF	TGTGCCAGCAGGCCGGACAGGGCGGGAGAGACCCAGTTCTTC
TRBV20-1	.	TRBD1	TRBJ2-7	CGASRQGVSREQYF	TGCGGTGCTAGCAGACAGGGAGTGTCAAGGGAGCAGTACTTC
TRBV29-1	.	TRBD1	TRBJ2-7	CSVEDRGPQYF	TGCAGCGTTGAGGACAGGGGGCCACAGTACTTC
TRBV27	once	TRBD2	TRBJ2-5	CASRPLAGYQETQYF	TGTGCCAGCAGACCTTTAGCGGGGTACCAAGAGACCCAGTACTTC
TRBV6-6	.	.	TRBJ2-1	CASSYSSRFNEQFF	TGTGCCAGCAGTTACTCCTCCAGGTTTAATGAGCAGTTCTTC
TRBV7-7	.	.	TRBJ2-1	CASSLGSIAYNEQFF	TGTGCTAGCAGCTTAGGCTCAATCGCCTACAATGAGCAGTTCTTC
TRBV6-6	.	.	TRBJ2-1	CASGRTEAYNEQFF	TGTGCCAGCGGGCGGACGGAGGCCTACAATGAGCAGTTCTTC
TRBV27	.	.	TRBJ1-2	CASSLTGAGRWHYGYTF	TGTGCCAGCAGTTTAACTGGGGCAGGGAGATGGCACTATGGCTACACCTTC
TRBV9	.	.	TRBJ2-2	CASSVEQVNTGELFF	TGTGCCAGCAGCGTAGAACAGGTCAACACCGGGGAGCTGTTTTTT
TRBV7-2	once	.	TRBJ1-2	CASSLAAGEQSGYTF	TGTGCCAGCAGCTTAGCGGCAGGGGAACAGAGTGGCTACACCTTC
TRBV28	.	.	TRBJ1-5	CASRLGRYGNQPQHF	TGTGCCAGCAGGCTCGGCCGCTATGGCAATCAGCCCCAGCATTTT
TRBV27	.	.	TRBJ2-1	CASIGAGRGVHEQFF	TGTGCCAGCATAGGGGCCGGCAGGGGTGTGCATGAGCAGTTCTTC
TRBV27	.	.	TRBJ2-3	CASSLSRVDTQYF	TGTGCCAGCAGTTTATCGAGGGTAGATACGCAGTATTTT
TRBV29-1	.	.	TRBJ1-5	CSVLSGSEGNQPQHF	TGCAGCGTACTTTCAGGGAGCGAGGGCAATCAGCCCCAGCATTTT
TRBV5-1	.	TRBD2	TRBJ2-3	CASSLGLAGELDTQYF	TGCGCCAGCAGCTTGGGCCTAGCGGGGGAGTTAGATACGCAGTATTTT
TRBV25-1	few	.	TRBJ2-7	CASSDPSSYEQYF	TGTGCCAGCAGTGATCCCAGCTCCTACGAGCAGTACTTC
TRBV5-1	few	TRBD2	TRBJ2-1	CASMGLADYNEQFF	TGCGCCAGCATGGGACTAGCGGACTACAATGAGCAGTTCTTC
TRBV6-5	few	.	TRBJ2-3	CASSYRRLASTDTQYF	TGTGCCAGCAGTTATCGCCGATTAGCTAGCACAGATACGCAGTATTTT
TRBV5-1	.	TRBD2	TRBJ2-7	CASSPVGLGNYEQYF	TGCGCCAGCAGCCCCGTCGGACTAGGCAACTACGAGCAGTACTTC
TRBV7-2	.	.	TRBJ2-7	CASSQTSQVGEQYF	TGTGCCAGCAGCCAGACTTCTCAGGTCGGCGAGCAGTACTTC
TRBV5-1	.	.	TRBJ2-1	CASSLRGANNEQFF	TGCGCCAGCAGCTTGCGGGGGGCTAATAATGAGCAGTTCTTC
TRBV6-2/TRBV6-3	few	TRBD1	TRBJ2-5	CASSWTGTQETQYF	TGTGCCAGCAGTTGGACAGGGACGCAAGAGACCCAGTACTTC